This T cell receptor beta chain was sequenced for a study of long-term antiretroviral therapy in people with HIV. CDR1 and CDR2 from the germline V gene are MGHRA and YSYEKL. Between the trimmed V and J ends, which lost 0 bases and 7 bases, there was a span of 12 bases. There are 14 residues in the CDR3. Study-level points and caveats: Post-ART diversity increased but stayed below transplant donor controls. Within the repertoire, clones expanded before ART were dominant at all time points. Blood in the study was drawn between about 2004 and 2017, possibly under older ART regimens, which may be less effective than current ones.

Of note for this clone: Its target is not known.

Assay version v3.0 of immunoSEQ was used, and it was run at survey level. TCRdb's table, derived via immunoSEQ multiplex PCR, lists solely in-frame clones and lacks some. Of tens of thousands of clones detected, 80% to 90% appear once; the ten largest clones hold around 14%. Every single participant having HIV got treatment inside the United States. The source material was unsorted PBMCs, sampled 0.3 years after starting antiretroviral therapy. V usage is TRBV4-1 and J usage is TRBJ2-5; D unclear. The TCR originated in a man younger than 30 with HIV. CDR3 nucleotides: TGCGCCAGCAGCCAAGAGGTCCACCATTGGACCCAGTACTTC. It yields the protein CASSQEVHHWTQYF.